This TCR beta chain was obtained from a study of neurological immune-mediated disorders. V was clipped by 5 bases and J by 5 bases; unmatched bases: 10. Germline assignment: CDR1 SGHTA and CDR2 FQGNSA. This CDR3 is built from 17 residues. By share, this clonotype counts as medium-sized. Using its own MiXCR run on the 5' RACE reads, TCRdb lists one record per CDR3 protein. The repertoire consists of 30,000 to 35,000 distinct CDR3 sequences, with around 21% occurring once and the leading ten covering roughly 27%. The TCR was taken from a man over 45 with HTLV-1-associated myelopathy (HAM/TSP). Sequencing was done on a sample of CD4+ T cells from blood. The chain carries TRBV7-2 and TRBJ2-2, with 11 bases identical to TRBD2. The CDR3 bases are TGTGCCAGCAGCACAGAGTTACTAGCGGGAGTGACCGGGGAGCTGTTTTTT. Translated, it gives CASSTELLAGVTGELFF.